This TCR beta chain originates from a study of beta chain features in type 1 diabetes. Overall study results and limits: Type 1 diabetes patients showed fewer insertions and more deletions at VDJ junctions. Shorter TCRB CDR3s, moderately but significantly so, were found in Type 1 diabetes patients in all four CD4+ subsets.

This clone was observed a few times. What it binds is not known. This CDR3 is 17 amino acids long. Isolated RNA was reverse transcribed in full, so expressed TCRB transcripts were sequenced. This table comes from immunoSEQ multiplex PCR, and its TCRdb copy is limited to in-frame clones, with some not included. The sample holds 850,000 to 900,000 clones, roughly 17% seen once. The clonotype was recovered from a woman aged 18 to 35 in good health. The sequenced sample was naive CD4+ T cells from blood. The chain employs TRBV21-1 and TRBJ1-5. TRBV21-1 is recorded as a pseudogene. CDR3 residues: CASSKESITGRNQPQHF. The CDR3 DNA follows: TGTGCCAGCAGCAAAGAGTCAATAACCGGAAGGAATCAGCCCCAGCATTTT.